The 18 T cell receptor beta chains given below trace back to one sample, sequenced in a study of blood T cell repertoires in COVID-19. TCRdb's copy holds only in-frame clones and misses some; the assay was immunoSEQ multiplex PCR. The sample has approximately 90,000 clones; 78% are singletons. The sample consisted of peripheral blood. The receptors here all came from a man between 65 and 85 years old with COVID-19, enrolled during active disease.

The genes are TRBV7-8 and TRBJ2-5; 11 nucleotides match TRBD1. V dropped 1 base and J dropped 5; count of bases not matched to a gene: 6. Germline CDR1 is SGHVS and CDR2 is FQNEAQ. The CDR3 length is 16 residues. DNA of the CDR3: TGTGCCAGCAGCTTAGGGACAGGGGGCTTCTTGGAGACCCAGTACTTC. Translation: CASSLGTGGFLETQYF.

This clone turned up a few times. This chain connects TRBV12-3 or TRBV12-4 to TRBJ2-7, with a tentative D call TRBD2 (5 bases). V lost 6 bases and J 3 bases, leaving 6 bases between the germline ends. The CDR3 runs to 11 residues. Here the CDR3 reads CASRGLYEQYF. In DNA form, the CDR3 reads TGTGCCAGCAGAGGACTCTACGAGCAGTACTTC.

The chain couples TRBV6-6 to TRBJ1-6; D remains ambiguous. The V and J ends lost 2 bases and 2 bases respectively, with 10 bases between them. Germline V CDR1 and CDR2: MNHNY, SVGAGI (reference sequence). The CDR3 extends over 16 amino acids. Here the CDR3 reads CASSYREGPYNSPLHF. The CDR3 DNA is TGTGCCAGCAGTTACCGGGAGGGTCCCTATAATTCACCCCTCCACTTT.

This chain uses TRBV5-1 with TRBJ1-2; 8 bases are a match to TRBD1. V shed 2 bases and J 0 bases; nucleotides not matched to a gene: 6. CDR1 and CDR2 (germline): SGHRS, YFSETQ. The CDR3 extends over 16 amino acids. This CDR3 reads CASSFAGQDSNYGYTF. The DNA for the CDR3 is TGCGCCAGCAGCTTTGCGGGACAGGATTCTAACTATGGCTACACCTTC.

This chain links TRBV12-5 with TRBJ2-7, with D uncertain. The CDR3 sequence is 15 residues long. Germline lookup yields CDR1 LGHNT and CDR2 FRNRAP. Trimming took 1 base from V and 0 from J, leaving 10 bases between them. This CDR3 reads CASGLDRRSSYEQYF. For the CDR3, the DNA is TGTGCTAGTGGTTTGGACCGTAGGAGCTCCTACGAGCAGTACTTC.

The chain employs TRBV5-1 and TRBJ1-2, with 7 nucleotides matching TRBD1. V trimming: 2 bases; J trimming: 7 bases; junction bases outside the gene matches: 14. CDR1 is SGHRS, CDR2 YFSETQ, per germline. The CDR3 covers 16 residues. The CDR3 coding sequence is TGCGCCAGCAGCTTAGAGACAGGGCGTGGGAGTGGTGGCTACACCTTC. Protein: CASSLETGRGSGGYTF.

The chain uses TRBV6-2 or TRBV6-3 and TRBJ1-2; D not resolved. The CDR3 runs 12 residues. Germline V gene sequence: CDR1 MNHEY, CDR2 SVGEGT. The V and J ends lost 2 bases and 12 bases respectively, with 13 bases between them. CDR3 DNA sequence: TGTGCCAGCAGTTACGCGATGGACTATCACACCTTC. Its protein is CASSYAMDYHTF.

This chain connects TRBV4-1 to TRBJ2-5; 7 nucleotides agree with TRBD1. J gave up 2 bases and V 4 bases, and 7 bases lay outside the gene matches. Germline lookup yields CDR1 MGHRA and CDR2 YSYEKL. The length of the CDR3 is 15 residues. CDR3 loop: CASSRLPGQQETQYF. In nucleotides, the CDR3 is TGCGCCAGCAGCCGCCTTCCGGGACAGCAAGAGACCCAGTACTTC.

The CDR3 reads CASSKDQALGSDNEKLFF. As DNA, the CDR3 is TGTGCCAGCAGCAAAGACCAGGCTTTGGGTTCTGATAATGAAAAACTGTTTTTT. The chain uses TRBV21-1 and TRBJ1-4; TRBD1 was called by the table and not checked on the DNA. TRBV21-1 is a pseudogene locus. The CDR3 has 18 residues.

CDR3 DNA sequence: TGTGCCACCTCGGGACTAGCGGGAGTGGAGCAGTTCTTC. Protein sequence: CATSGLAGVEQFF. The rearrangement links TRBV10-3 to TRBJ2-1; TRBD2 matches 14 bases. J lost 10 bases, V lost 10 bases, and 6 bases had no gene match. Germline V gives CDR1 ENHRY, CDR2 SYGVKD. The CDR3 extends over 13 amino acids.

The chain has TRBV5-6 and TRBJ1-2; 9 bases match TRBD1. V trimming: 4 bases; J trimming: 6 bases; junction bases outside the gene matches: 7. CDR3 length: 14 amino acids. Germline-derived CDR1 and CDR2 are SGHDT and YYEEEE. In DNA form, the CDR3 reads TGTGCCAGCAGCCCGAATTGGGACAGGGATGGCTACACCTTC. This encodes CASSPNWDRDGYTF.

This clone was seen a few times. The J gene is TRBJ2-7, the V gene TRBV6-5; weak D call: TRBD1 (7 bases). Germline CDR1 is MNHEY and CDR2 is SVGAGI. The CDR3 is 14 residues long. The germline V and J ends were trimmed by 6 bases and 2 bases, with 14 bases remaining between them. CDR3 protein: CASRRDSQTYEQYF. The CDR3 nucleotides are TGTGCCAGCAGGCGGGACAGCCAAACCTACGAGCAGTACTTC.

The chain joins TRBV21-1 to TRBJ2-7; the listed D gene, TRBD2, was not tested against the DNA. TRBV21-1 is given as a pseudogene. The CDR3 runs 14 residues. The CDR3 reads CASSEQREFYEQYF. CDR3 coding DNA: TGTGCCAGCTCTGAGCAGCGGGAGTTCTACGAGCAGTACTTC.

This chain uses TRBV3-1 (or the pseudogene TRBV3-2) with TRBJ2-7; 8 bases map to TRBD1. V shed 1 base and J 3 bases; nucleotides not matched to a gene: 5. In germline, CDR1 is LGHDT, CDR2 YNNKEL (reference sequence). This CDR3 has 15 residues. The CDR3 DNA reads as TGTGCCAGCAGCCAAGTAGGACAGGGAGACTACGAGCAGTACTTC. Protein product: CASSQVGQGDYEQYF.

This clone is labeled medium-sized. This rearrangement joins TRBV25-1 to TRBJ2-7, with 8 bases matching TRBD1. Germline CDR1 is MGHDK and CDR2 is SYGVNS. The junction had 9 bases not matched to a gene; V was cut back by 1 base and J by 4 bases. This CDR3 comprises 16 residues. The CDR3 loop reads CASSELTGQGLYEQYF. CDR3 sequence (DNA): TGTGCCAGCAGTGAATTAACAGGACAGGGCCTGTACGAGCAGTACTTC.

This chain links TRBV18 with TRBJ1-1, with D possibly being TRBD1 (6 bases). The V gene's germline CDR1 is KGHSH and CDR2 LQKENI. CDR3 size: 20 residues. V lost 3 bases, J lost 3 bases, and 29 bases lay in between. CDR3 sequence reads: CASSPHPLITGSVGDTEAFF. The CDR3 nucleotides are TGTGCCAGCTCACCCCACCCCCTTATTACAGGGTCTGTGGGTGACACTGAAGCTTTCTTT.

The CDR3 DNA is TGTGCCAGCAGTGCACGACCCCAGGGTAGCAATCAGCCCCAGCATTTT. Its translation: CASSARPQGSNQPQHF. J is TRBJ1-5 and V is TRBV2; D may be TRBD1 (5 bases). The V end was cut by 4 bases, the J end by 0 bases, with 13 bases between. Germline V gives CDR1 SNHLY, CDR2 FYNNEI. There are 16 residues in the CDR3.

The genes are TRBV19 and TRBJ2-1; no firm D call. Trimming stripped 10 bases from V and 5 bases from J, with 18 bases between. Germline V gene sequence: CDR1 LNHDA, CDR2 SQIVND (reference sequence). This CDR3 has 14 amino acids. The CDR3 DNA reads TGTGCCACCCGAAGTCTGGCCGTTCACAATGAGCAGTTCTTC. Translating gives CATRSLAVHNEQFF.